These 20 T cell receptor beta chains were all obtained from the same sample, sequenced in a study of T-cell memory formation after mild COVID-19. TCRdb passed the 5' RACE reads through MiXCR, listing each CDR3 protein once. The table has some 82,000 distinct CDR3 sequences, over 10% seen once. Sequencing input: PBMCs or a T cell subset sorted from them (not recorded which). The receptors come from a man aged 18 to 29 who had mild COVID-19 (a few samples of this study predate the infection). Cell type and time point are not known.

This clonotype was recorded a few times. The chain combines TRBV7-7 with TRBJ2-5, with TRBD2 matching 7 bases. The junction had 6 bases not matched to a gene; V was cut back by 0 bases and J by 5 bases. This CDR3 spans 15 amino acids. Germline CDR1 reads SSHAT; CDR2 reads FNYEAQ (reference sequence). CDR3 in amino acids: CASSLALGGRETQYF. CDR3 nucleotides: TGTGCCAGCAGCTTAGCGTTGGGAGGGCGGGAGACCCAGTACTTC.

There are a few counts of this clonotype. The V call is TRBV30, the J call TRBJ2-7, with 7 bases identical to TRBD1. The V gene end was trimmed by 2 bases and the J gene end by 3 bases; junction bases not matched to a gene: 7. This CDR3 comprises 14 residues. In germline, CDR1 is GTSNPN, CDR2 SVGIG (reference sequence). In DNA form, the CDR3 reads TGTGCCTGGAGTCCCCAGGGGGTGGACTACGAGCAGTACTTC. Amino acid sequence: CAWSPQGVDYEQYF.

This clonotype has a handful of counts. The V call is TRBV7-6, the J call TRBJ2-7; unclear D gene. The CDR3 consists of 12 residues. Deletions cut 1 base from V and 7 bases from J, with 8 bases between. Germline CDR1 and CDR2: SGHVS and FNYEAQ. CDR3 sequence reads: CASSLVVGEQYF. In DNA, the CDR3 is TGTGCCAGCAGCTTAGTGGTTGGTGAGCAGTACTTC.

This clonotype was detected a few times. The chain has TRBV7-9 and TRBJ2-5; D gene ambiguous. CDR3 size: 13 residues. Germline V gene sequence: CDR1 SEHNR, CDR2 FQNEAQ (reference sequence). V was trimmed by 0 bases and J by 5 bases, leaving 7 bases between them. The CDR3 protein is CASSLAGYETQYF. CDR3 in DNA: TGTGCCAGCAGCTTAGCAGGGTACGAGACCCAGTACTTC.

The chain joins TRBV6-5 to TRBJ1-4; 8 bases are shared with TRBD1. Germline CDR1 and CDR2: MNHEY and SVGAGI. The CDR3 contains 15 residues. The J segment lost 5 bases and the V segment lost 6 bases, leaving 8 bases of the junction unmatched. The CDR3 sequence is CASRGGQGRNEKLFF. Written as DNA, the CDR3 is TGTGCCAGCAGGGGTGGACAGGGAAGGAATGAAAAACTGTTTTTT.

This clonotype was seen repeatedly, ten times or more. The DNA for the CDR3 is TGTGCCAGCAGTTCGATAGGGAGGAACACTGAAGCTTTCTTT. As protein: CASSSIGRNTEAFF. The V call is TRBV6-5, the J call TRBJ1-1, with D unclear. Trimming took off 4 bases at V and 1 base at J, with 10 bases between the two ends. This CDR3 has 14 amino acids. Per the germline V gene, CDR1 is MNHEY and CDR2 is SVGAGI.

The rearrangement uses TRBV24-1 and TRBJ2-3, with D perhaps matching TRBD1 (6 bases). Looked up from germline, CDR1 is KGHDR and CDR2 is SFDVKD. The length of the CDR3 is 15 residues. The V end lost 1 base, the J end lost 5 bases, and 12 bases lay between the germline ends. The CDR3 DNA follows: TGTGCCACCAGTGATTTCCAACAGGGACGAGATACGCAGTATTTT. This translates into CATSDFQQGRDTQYF.

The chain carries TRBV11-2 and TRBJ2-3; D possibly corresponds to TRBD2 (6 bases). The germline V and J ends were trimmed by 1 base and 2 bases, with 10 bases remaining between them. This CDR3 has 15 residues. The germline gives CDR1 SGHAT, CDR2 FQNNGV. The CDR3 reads CASSLGAGITDTQYF. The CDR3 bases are TGTGCCAGCAGCTTAGGGGCGGGGATCACAGATACGCAGTATTTT. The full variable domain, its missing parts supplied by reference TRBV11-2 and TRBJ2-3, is EAGVAQSPRYKIIEKRQSVAFWCNPISGHATLYWYQQILGQGPKLLIQFQNNGVVDDSQLPKDRFSAERLKGVDSTLKIQPAKLEDSAVYLCASSLGAGITDTQYFGPGTRLTVL.

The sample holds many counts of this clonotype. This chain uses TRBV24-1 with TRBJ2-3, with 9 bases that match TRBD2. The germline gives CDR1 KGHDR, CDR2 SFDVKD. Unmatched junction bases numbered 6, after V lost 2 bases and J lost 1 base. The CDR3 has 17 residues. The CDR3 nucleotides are TGTGCCACCAGTGATTCACCGACTAGCGGAGGCACAGATACGCAGTATTTT. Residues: CATSDSPTSGGTDTQYF.

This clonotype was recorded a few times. CDR3 protein: CASSPGTNTEAFF. CDR3 nucleotide sequence: TGTGCCAGCAGTCCGGGGACTAACACTGAAGCTTTCTTT. The chain couples TRBV12-3 or TRBV12-4 to TRBJ1-1; perhaps TRBD1 as D (5 bases). Between the trimmed V and J ends, which lost 5 bases and 2 bases, there was a span of 9 bases. The CDR3 extends over 13 amino acids.

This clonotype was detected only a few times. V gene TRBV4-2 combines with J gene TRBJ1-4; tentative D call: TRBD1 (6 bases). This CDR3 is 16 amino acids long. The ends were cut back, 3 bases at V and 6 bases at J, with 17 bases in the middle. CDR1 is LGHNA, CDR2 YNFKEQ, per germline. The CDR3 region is CASSHRWGDNHEKLFF. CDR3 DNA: TGTGCCAGCAGCCACCGCTGGGGGGACAACCATGAAAAACTGTTTTTT.

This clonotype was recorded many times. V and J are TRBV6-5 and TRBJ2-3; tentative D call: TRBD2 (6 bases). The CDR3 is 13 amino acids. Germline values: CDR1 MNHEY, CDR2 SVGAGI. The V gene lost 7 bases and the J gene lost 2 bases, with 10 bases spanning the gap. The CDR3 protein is CASKWGDTDTQYF. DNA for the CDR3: TGTGCCAGCAAGTGGGGGGACACAGATACGCAGTATTTT.

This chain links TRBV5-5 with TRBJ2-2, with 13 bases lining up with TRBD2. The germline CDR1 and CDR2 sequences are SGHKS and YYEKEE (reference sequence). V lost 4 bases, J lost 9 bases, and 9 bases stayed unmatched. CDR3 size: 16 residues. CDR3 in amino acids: CASSPPGLAGSRELFF. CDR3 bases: TGTGCCAGCAGCCCGCCGGGACTAGCGGGGTCCAGGGAGCTGTTTTTT.

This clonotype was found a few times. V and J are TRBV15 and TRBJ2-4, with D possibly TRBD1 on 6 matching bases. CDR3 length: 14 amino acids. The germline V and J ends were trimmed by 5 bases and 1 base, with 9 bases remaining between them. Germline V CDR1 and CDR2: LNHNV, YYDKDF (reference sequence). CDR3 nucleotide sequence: TGTGCCACCAGCGGAGGACAGGCCAAAAACATTCAGTACTTC. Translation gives CATSGGQAKNIQYF.

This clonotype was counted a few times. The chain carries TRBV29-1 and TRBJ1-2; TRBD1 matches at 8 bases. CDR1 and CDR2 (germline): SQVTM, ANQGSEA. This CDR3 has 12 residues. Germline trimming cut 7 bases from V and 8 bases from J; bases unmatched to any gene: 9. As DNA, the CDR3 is TGCAGCGCTATGGGACAGGATGCCGGCTACACCTTC. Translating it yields CSAMGQDAGYTF.

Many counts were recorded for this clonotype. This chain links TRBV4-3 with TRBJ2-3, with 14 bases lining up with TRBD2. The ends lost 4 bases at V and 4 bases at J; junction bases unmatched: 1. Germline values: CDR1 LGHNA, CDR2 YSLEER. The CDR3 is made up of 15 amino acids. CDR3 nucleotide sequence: TGCGCCAGCAGCCCGACTAGCGGGGGGGCAGATACGCAGTATTTT. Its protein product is CASSPTSGGADTQYF.

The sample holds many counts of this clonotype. The chain's CDR3 is CASSYSITGHYGYTF. The CDR3 DNA is TGTGCCAGCAGTTACTCGATTACGGGTCACTATGGCTACACCTTC. The gene calls are TRBV6-5 and TRBJ1-2; the D is unclear. Looked up from germline, CDR1 is MNHEY and CDR2 is SVGAGI. With 0 bases removed from V and 3 bases from J, the gap between germline ends came to 11 bases. The CDR3 covers 15 residues.

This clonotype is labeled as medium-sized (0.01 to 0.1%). The CDR3 spells CASSQDRGGPDTQYF. The CDR3 region has the DNA TGTGCCAGCAGCCAAGATCGGGGGGGCCCAGATACGCAGTATTTT. V and J are TRBV4-2 and TRBJ2-3; 8 nucleotides align to TRBD2. Germline-derived CDR1 and CDR2 are LGHNA and YNFKEQ. Unmatched junction bases numbered 3, after V lost 0 bases and J lost 4 bases. CDR3 length equals 15 residues.

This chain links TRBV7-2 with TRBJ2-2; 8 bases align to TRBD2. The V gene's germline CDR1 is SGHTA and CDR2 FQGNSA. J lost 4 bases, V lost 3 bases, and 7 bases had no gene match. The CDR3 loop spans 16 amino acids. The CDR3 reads CASSFAGGGATGELFF. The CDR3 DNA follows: TGTGCCAGCAGCTTTGCGGGGGGCGGGGCCACCGGGGAGCTGTTTTTT.

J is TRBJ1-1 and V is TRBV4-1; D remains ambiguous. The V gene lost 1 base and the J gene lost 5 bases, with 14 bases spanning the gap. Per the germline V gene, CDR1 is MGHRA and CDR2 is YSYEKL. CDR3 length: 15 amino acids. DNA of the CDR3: TGCGCCAGCAGCCAAGCGATGGGTATGTGGACTGAAGCTTTCTTT. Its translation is CASSQAMGMWTEAFF.